Here is one T cell receptor (beta chain) with its context. The sample originates from a study of blood T cell repertoires in COVID-19. For the study at large: The United States, Italy and Spain were the sources of the acute and convalescent COVID-19 samples. T cells, B-cell-depleted T cells, or PBMCs supplied cDNA or gDNA.

Sequencing used immunoSEQ multiplex PCR; TCRdb keeps in-frame clones, though not all of them. The sample shows over 110,000 clones, 81% of them seen only once. The TCR was taken from a human donor in a cohort sampled during active COVID-19. Sequencing used peripheral blood.

Here the CDR3 reads CASSSHSRGTDTQYF. CDR3 bases: TGTGCCAGCAGTTCCCACTCGCGCGGGACAGATACGCAGTATTTT. The genes are TRBV28 and TRBJ2-3, with D possibly being TRBD2 (5 bases). With 4 bases removed from V and 3 bases from J, the gap between germline ends came to 14 bases. Looked up from germline, CDR1 is MDHEN and CDR2 is SYDVKM. The CDR3 covers 15 residues.